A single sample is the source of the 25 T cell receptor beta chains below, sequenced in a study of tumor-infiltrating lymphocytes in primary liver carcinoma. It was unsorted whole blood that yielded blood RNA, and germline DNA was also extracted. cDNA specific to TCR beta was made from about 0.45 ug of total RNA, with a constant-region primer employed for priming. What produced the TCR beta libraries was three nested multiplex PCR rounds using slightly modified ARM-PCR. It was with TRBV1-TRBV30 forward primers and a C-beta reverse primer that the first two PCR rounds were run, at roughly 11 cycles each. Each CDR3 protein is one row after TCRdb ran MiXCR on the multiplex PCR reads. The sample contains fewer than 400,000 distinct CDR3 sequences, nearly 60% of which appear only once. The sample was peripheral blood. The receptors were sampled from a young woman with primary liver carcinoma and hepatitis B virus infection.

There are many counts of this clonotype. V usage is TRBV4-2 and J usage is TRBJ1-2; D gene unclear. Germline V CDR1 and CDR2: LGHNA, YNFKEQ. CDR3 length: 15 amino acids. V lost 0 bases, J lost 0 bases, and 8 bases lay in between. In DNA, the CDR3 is TGTGCCAGCAGCCAAGATGTGGGCTCTAACTATGGCTACACCTTC. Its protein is CASSQDVGSNYGYTF.

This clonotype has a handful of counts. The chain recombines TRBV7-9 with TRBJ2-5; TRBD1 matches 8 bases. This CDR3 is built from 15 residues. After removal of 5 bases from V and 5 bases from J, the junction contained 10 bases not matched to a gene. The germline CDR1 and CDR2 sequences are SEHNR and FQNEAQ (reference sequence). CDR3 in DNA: TGTGCCAGCAGCCCCTATCTCGGACAGGGTGAGACCCAGTACTTC. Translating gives CASSPYLGQGETQYF.

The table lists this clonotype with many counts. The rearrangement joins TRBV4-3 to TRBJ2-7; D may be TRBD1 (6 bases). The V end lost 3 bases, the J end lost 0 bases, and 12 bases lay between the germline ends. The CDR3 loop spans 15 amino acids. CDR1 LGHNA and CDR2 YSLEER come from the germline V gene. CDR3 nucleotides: TGCGCCAGCAGCCAGCTACAGGACAGCTCCTACGAGCAGTACTTC. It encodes CASSQLQDSSYEQYF.

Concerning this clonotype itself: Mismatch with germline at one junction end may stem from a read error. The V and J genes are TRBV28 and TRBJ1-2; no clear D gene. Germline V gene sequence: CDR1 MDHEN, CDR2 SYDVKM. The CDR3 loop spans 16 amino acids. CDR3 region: CASSFMPRYSLYGYTF. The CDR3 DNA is TGTGCCAGCAGTTTTATGCCAAGGTACAGCCTCTATGGCTACACGTTC.

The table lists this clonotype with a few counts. CDR3 sequence: CASSLGWLAGGSANNEQFF. CDR3 DNA: TGCGCCAGCAGCCTGGGGTGGCTAGCGGGAGGCTCGGCGAACAATGAGCAGTTCTTC. V usage is TRBV10-2 and J usage is TRBJ2-1; 11 nucleotides line up with TRBD2. V was pared by 6 bases and J by 5 bases, with 18 bases of the junction left unmatched. Germline V gene sequence: CDR1 WSHSY, CDR2 SAAADI. The CDR3 totals 19 residues.

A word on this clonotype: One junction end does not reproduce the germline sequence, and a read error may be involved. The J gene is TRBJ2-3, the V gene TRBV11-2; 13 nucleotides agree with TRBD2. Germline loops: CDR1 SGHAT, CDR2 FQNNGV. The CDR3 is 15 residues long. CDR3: CASSLGLAGADTLYF. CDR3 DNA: TGCGCCAGCAGCTTAGGACTAGCGGGAGCAGATACCCTGTATTTT.

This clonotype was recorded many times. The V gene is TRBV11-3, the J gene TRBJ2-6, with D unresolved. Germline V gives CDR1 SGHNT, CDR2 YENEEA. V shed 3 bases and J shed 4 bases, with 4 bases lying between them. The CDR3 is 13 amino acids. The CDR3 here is CASSFFGANVLTF. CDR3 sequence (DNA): TGTGCCAGCAGCTTCTTCGGGGCCAACGTCCTGACTTTC.

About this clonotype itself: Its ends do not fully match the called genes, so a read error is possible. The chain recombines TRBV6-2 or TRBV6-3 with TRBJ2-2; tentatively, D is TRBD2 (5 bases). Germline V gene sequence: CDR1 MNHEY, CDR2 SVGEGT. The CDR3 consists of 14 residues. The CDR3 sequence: CAIEAPPHTGELFF. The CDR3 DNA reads TGTGCCATCGAGGCCCCCCCCCACACCGGGGAGCTGTTCTTT.

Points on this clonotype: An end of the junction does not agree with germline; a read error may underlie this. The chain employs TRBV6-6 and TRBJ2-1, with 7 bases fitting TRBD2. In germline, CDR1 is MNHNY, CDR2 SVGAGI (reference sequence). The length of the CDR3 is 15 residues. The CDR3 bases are TGCGCCAGCAGTTACACATTAGCGGGTTGGAATGAGGAGTTCTTC. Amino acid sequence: CASSYTLAGWNEEFF.

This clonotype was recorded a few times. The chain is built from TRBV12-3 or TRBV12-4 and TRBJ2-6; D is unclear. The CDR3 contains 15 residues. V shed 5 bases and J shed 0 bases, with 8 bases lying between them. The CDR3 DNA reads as TGTGCCAGCAGTCCTGTGACCTCTGGGGCCAACGTCCTGACTTTC. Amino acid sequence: CASSPVTSGANVLTF.

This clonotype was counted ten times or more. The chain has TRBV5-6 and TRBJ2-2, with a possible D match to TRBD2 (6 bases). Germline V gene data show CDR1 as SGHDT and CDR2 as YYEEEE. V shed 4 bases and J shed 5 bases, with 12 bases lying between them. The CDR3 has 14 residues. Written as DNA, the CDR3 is TGTGCCAGCAGCATACGGACTACGACCGGGGAGCTGTTTTTT. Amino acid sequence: CASSIRTTTGELFF. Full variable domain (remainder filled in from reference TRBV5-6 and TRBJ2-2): DAGVTQSPTHLIKTRGQQVTLRCSPKSGHDTVSWYQQALGQGPQFIFQYYEEEERQRGNFPDRFSGHQFPNYSSELNVNALLLGDSALYLCASSIRTTTGELFFGEGSRLTVL.

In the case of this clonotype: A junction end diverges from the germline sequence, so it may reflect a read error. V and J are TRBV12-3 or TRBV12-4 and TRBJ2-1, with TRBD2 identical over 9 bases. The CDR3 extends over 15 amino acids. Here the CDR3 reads CASSLSETSGLEQFF. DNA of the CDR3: TGCGCCAGCAGCCTCTCCGAGACTAGCGGACTTGAGCAGTTCTTC.

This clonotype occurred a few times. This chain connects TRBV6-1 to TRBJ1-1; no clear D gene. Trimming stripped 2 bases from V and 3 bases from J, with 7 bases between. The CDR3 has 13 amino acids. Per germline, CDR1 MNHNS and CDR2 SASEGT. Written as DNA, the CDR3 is TGTGCCAGCAGTGAAAACGGGGACACTGAAGCTTTCTTT. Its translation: CASSENGDTEAFF.

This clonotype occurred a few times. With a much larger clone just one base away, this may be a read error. For the CDR3, the DNA is TGCAGCGGTGCAGGTATCTCCTACAATGAGCAGTTCTTC. It specifies CSGAGISYNEQFF. The rearrangement uses TRBV29-1 and TRBJ2-1; D is unresolved. The CDR3 runs to 13 residues. Germline lookup yields CDR1 SQVTM and CDR2 ANQGSEA. Trimming left V 7 bases short and J 0 bases short, with 10 bases between.

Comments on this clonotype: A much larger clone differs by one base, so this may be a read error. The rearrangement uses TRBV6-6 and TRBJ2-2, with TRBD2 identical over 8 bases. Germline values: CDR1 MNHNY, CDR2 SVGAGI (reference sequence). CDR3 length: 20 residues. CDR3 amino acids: CTSSYNPESGSFPNTGELFF. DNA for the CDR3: TGTACCAGCAGTTACAACCCCGAGAGCGGGAGTTTCCCGAACACCGGGGAGCTGTTTTTT.

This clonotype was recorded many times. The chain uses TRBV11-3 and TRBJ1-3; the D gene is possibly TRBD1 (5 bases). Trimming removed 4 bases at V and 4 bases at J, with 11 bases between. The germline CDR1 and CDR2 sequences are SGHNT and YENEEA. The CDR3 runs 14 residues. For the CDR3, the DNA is TGTGCCAGCAGCTCCGGGACGTCCGGAAACACCATATATTTT. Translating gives CASSSGTSGNTIYF.

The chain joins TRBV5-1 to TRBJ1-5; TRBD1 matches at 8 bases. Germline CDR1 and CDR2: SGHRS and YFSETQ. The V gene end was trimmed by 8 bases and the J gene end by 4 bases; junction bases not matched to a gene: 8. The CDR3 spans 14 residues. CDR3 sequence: CASAPDRGNQPQHF. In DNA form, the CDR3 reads TGCGCCAGTGCCCCTGACAGGGGTAATCAGCCCCAGCATTTT.

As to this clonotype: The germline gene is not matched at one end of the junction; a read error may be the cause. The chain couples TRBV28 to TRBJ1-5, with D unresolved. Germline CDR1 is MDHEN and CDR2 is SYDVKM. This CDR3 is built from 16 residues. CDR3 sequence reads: CASKLRVGRWDQPPHF. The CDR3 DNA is TGTGCCAGCAAATTAAGGGTGGGCAGGTGGGATCAGCCCCCGCATTTT.

Written as DNA, the CDR3 is TGTGCCAGCAGTTACCGGGGGGGTAGTGATTCACCCCTCCACTTT. Translated: CASSYRGGSDSPLHF. This chain links TRBV12-3 or TRBV12-4 with TRBJ1-6; TRBD1 is a possible D gene (5 bases). The CDR3 sequence is 15 residues long. The V end lost 4 bases, the J end lost 8 bases, and 15 bases lay between the germline ends.

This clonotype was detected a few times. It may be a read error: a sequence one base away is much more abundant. The CDR3 nucleotides are TGTGCCAGCAGCCCCGCCTACGAGCAGTACTTC. Protein product: CASSPAYEQYF. The chain has TRBV7-8 and TRBJ2-7; no firm D call. Germline values: CDR1 SGHVS, CDR2 FQNEAQ. The CDR3 is 11 amino acids. The V and J ends lost 5 bases and 2 bases respectively, with 4 bases between them.

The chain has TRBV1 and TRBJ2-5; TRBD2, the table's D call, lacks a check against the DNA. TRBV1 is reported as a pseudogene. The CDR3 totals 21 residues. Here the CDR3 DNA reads TGCACCAGCACCCCCCCCTATGAGCGGGAGCTCCCGATTTTAATACAAGAGACCCAGTACTTC. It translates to CTSTPPYERELPILIQETQYF.

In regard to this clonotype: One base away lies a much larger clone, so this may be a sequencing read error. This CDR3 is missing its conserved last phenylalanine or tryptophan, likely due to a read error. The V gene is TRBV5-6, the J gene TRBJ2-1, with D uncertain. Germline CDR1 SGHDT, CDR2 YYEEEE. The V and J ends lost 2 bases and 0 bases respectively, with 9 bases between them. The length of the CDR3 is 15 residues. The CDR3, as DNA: TGTGCCAGCAGCTTTTCAATGAGCTCCTACAATGAGCAGTTCCTC. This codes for CASSFSMSSYNEQFL.

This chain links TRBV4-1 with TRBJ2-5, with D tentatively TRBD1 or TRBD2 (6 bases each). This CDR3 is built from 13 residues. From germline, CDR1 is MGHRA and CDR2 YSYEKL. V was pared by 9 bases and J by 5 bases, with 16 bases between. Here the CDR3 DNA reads TGCGCCAGTAGGGGGGCAGGGAGGGAGACCCAGTACTTC. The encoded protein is CASRGAGRETQYF.

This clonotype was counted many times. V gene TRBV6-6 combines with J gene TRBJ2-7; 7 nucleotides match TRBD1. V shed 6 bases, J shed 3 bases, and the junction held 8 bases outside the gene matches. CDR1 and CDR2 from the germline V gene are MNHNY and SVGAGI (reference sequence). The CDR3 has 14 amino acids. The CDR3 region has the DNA TGTGCCAGCAGCCCTCGGGACAGCGGCTACGAGCAGTACTTC. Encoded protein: CASSPRDSGYEQYF.

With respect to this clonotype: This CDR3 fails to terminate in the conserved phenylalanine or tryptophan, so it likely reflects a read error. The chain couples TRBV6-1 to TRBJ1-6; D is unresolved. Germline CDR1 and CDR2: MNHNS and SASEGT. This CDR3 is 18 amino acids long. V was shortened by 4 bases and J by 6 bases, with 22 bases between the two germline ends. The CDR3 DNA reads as TGTGCCAGCAGTGCTTGGGTGGGCGGAGGTGCGGTTAATTCACCCCTCCACTCT. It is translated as CASSAWVGGGAVNSPLHS.